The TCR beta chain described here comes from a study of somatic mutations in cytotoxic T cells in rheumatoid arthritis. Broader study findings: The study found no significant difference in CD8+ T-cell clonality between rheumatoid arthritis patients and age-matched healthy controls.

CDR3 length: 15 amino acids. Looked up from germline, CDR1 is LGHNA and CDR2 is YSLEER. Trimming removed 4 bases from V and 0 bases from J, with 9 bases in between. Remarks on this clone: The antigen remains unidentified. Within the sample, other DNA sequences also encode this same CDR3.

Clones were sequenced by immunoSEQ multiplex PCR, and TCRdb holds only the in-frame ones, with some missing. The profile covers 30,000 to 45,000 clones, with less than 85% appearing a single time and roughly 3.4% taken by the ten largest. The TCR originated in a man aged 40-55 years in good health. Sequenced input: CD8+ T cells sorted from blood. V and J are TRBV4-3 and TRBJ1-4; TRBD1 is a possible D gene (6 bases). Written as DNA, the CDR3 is TGCGCCAGCAGCCCGGGGACAACAACTAATGAAAAACTGTTTTTT. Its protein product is CASSPGTTTNEKLFF.